The 20 T cell receptor beta chains in this list originate from one sample, sequenced in a study of blood T cell repertoires in COVID-19. Using immunoSEQ multiplex PCR, the repertoire was profiled, and TCRdb retains in-frame clones only, with some absent. Here the sample spans under 150,000 clones, 55% to 75% being singletons. Sequenced: peripheral blood. The receptors were sampled from a woman in her seventies with acute or convalescent COVID-19.

The chain is built from TRBV4-3 and TRBJ1-4, with a weak D call TRBD1 (6 bases). V dropped 0 bases and J dropped 8 bases, with 19 bases sitting between them. The CDR3 contains 17 residues. Germline V lookup: CDR1 LGHNA, CDR2 YSLEER. The CDR3 sequence is CASSQEGGGHSTEKLFF. CDR3 in DNA: TGCGCCAGCAGCCAAGAGGGTGGGGGACATTCAACGGAAAAACTGTTTTTT.

This clone was observed once. The CDR3 DNA reads as TGTGCCTGGATGGGTAGCGACAGGTCGCAAGAGACCCAGTACTTC. This gives the protein CAWMGSDRSQETQYF. The V gene is TRBV30, the J gene TRBJ2-5, with D tentatively TRBD1 (6 bases). The CDR3 runs 15 residues. Trimming shortened V by 4 bases and J by 2 bases, and 17 bases separated the two germline ends. Germline lookup yields CDR1 GTSNPN and CDR2 SVGIG (reference sequence). Filled out from reference TRBV30 and TRBJ2-5, the complete variable domain reads SQTIHQWPATLVQPVGSPLSLECTVEGTSNPNLYWYRQAAGRGLQLLFYSVGIGQISSEVPQNLSASRPQDRQFILSSKKLLLSDSGFYLCAWMGSDRSQETQYFGPGTRLLVL.

This clone is a singleton in its sample. V gene TRBV6-5 combines with J gene TRBJ1-1, with D maybe TRBD1 (5 bases). The germline CDR1 and CDR2 sequences are MNHEY and SVGAGI. The CDR3 is 13 amino acids. Trimming took off 0 bases at V and 5 bases at J, with 7 bases between the two ends. CDR3 amino acids: CASSYSGGTEAFF. CDR3 nucleotide sequence: TGTGCCAGCAGTTACTCGGGGGGTACTGAAGCTTTCTTT.

The chain recombines TRBV6-5 with TRBJ2-7; possibly TRBD2 for D (6 bases). Germline V gene sequence: CDR1 MNHEY, CDR2 SVGAGI. This CDR3 contains 14 residues. V shed 5 bases and J shed 2 bases, with 13 bases lying between them. The CDR3 here is CASSHRDLPYEQYF. The CDR3, as DNA: TGTGCCAGCAGTCACCGGGACTTGCCCTACGAGCAGTACTTC.

The chain carries TRBV3-1 (or the pseudogene TRBV3-2) and TRBJ2-7; D ambiguous. The germline V gene has CDR1 LGHDT and CDR2 YNNKEL (reference sequence). The CDR3 length is 13 residues. Trimming took off 3 bases at V and 1 base at J, with 7 bases between the two ends. CDR3 residues: CASSQTPSYEQYF. The CDR3 DNA reads TGTGCCAGCAGCCAGACACCATCCTACGAGCAGTACTTC.

The V call is TRBV19, the J call TRBJ1-1; 7 nucleotides align to TRBD1. With 0 bases clipped from V and 6 bases from J, the junction kept 4 bases outside the gene matches. The germline CDR1 and CDR2 sequences are LNHDA and SQIVND (reference sequence). The CDR3 sequence is 14 residues long. CDR3 region: CASSIEDRVSEAFF. In nucleotides, the CDR3 is TGTGCCAGTAGTATAGAAGACAGGGTATCTGAAGCTTTCTTT.

For the CDR3, the DNA is TGTGCCAGCTCAGCCGGGACAGGGGTGGAAAAACTGTTTTTT. Amino acid sequence: CASSAGTGVEKLFF. The chain couples TRBV18 to TRBJ1-4, with 10 bases lining up with TRBD1. V lost 5 bases and J lost 8; bases outside the gene matches: 5. In germline, CDR1 is KGHSH, CDR2 LQKENI. The CDR3 is made up of 14 amino acids.

This clone showed up just a few times. The V gene is TRBV28, the J gene TRBJ2-2, with D unresolved. Trimming removed 6 bases at V and 10 bases at J, with 9 bases between. Germline-derived CDR1 and CDR2 are MDHEN and SYDVKM. The CDR3 is made up of 11 amino acids. The CDR3 region has the DNA TGTGCCAGCAGAAACCGACTGGAGCTGTTTTTT. Translated, it gives CASRNRLELFF.

The V and J genes are TRBV27 and TRBJ2-1; no firm D call. The germline CDR1 and CDR2 sequences are MNHEY and SMNVEV (reference sequence). The CDR3 length is 15 residues. V was shortened by 2 bases and J by 0 bases, with 8 bases between the two germline ends. The CDR3 loop is CASSLETGSYNEQFF. The CDR3 region has the DNA TGTGCCAGCAGTTTAGAAACGGGCTCCTACAATGAGCAGTTCTTC.

V is TRBV2 and J is TRBJ1-4; TRBD1 matches at 9 bases. CDR3 size: 15 residues. J gave up 3 bases and V 4 bases, and 3 bases lay outside the gene matches. CDR1 and CDR2 from the germline V gene are SNHLY and FYNNEI. The CDR3 DNA reads TGTGCCAGCAGTGGGACAGGGGCCTCTAATGAAAAACTGTTTTTT. Its protein is CASSGTGASNEKLFF.

This clone was observed a handful of times. As DNA, the CDR3 is TGTGCCAGCAGCCAAGGGGGGGGGAACACTGAAGCTTTCTTT. It yields the protein CASSQGGGNTEAFF. This chain connects TRBV3-1 (or the pseudogene TRBV3-2) to TRBJ1-1; a weak D match, TRBD1 (5 bases). Per the germline V gene, CDR1 is LGHDT and CDR2 is YNNKEL (reference sequence). CDR3 length equals 14 residues. V lost 1 base, J lost 1 base, and 7 bases lay in between.

V gene TRBV9 combines with J gene TRBJ1-5; the match to TRBD1 covers 8 bases. V lost 0 bases to trimming and J lost 6 bases; unmatched junction nucleotides: 8. The CDR3 has 16 amino acids. Germline CDR1 reads SGDLS; CDR2 reads YYNGEE. The CDR3 coding sequence is TGTGCCAGCAGCGTAGCTATACAGGGGGACGGTCAGCCCCAGCATTTT. It yields the protein CASSVAIQGDGQPQHF. The complete variable domain, with remaining parts taken from reference TRBV9 and TRBJ1-5, reads DSGVTQTPKHLITATGQRVTLRCSPRSGDLSVYWYQQSLDQGLQFLIQYYNGEERAKGNILERFSAQQFPDLHSELNLSSLELGDSALYFCASSVAIQGDGQPQHFGDGTRLSIL.

The chain recombines TRBV5-1 with TRBJ1-1; D unclear. The germline V gene has CDR1 SGHRS and CDR2 YFSETQ. V was pared by 0 bases and J by 3 bases, with 9 bases between. The CDR3 runs 14 residues. CDR3 sequence reads: CASSLAWSDTEAFF. The DNA of the CDR3 is TGCGCCAGCAGCTTGGCCTGGAGCGACACTGAAGCTTTCTTT.

The sample holds a few counts of this clone. The chain's CDR3 is CASSPRGGTGSYEQYF. The CDR3, as DNA: TGTGCCAGCAGCCCTAGAGGGGGGACAGGTTCCTACGAGCAGTACTTC. This chain links TRBV9 with TRBJ2-7; TRBD1 agrees at 8 bases. Germline trimming cut 4 bases from V and 1 base from J; bases unmatched to any gene: 10. There are 16 residues in the CDR3. Germline values: CDR1 SGDLS, CDR2 YYNGEE.

This chain joins TRBV13 and TRBJ2-5; the match to TRBD1 covers 8 bases. Losses at the gene ends were 3 bases for V and 2 bases for J; bases not matched to a gene: 14. From germline, CDR1 is PRHDT and CDR2 FYEKMQ (reference sequence). This CDR3 spans 18 amino acids. CDR3 amino acids: CASSFTGTGRPSQETQYF. The DNA for the CDR3 is TGTGCCAGCAGCTTTACCGGGACAGGACGGCCGTCACAAGAGACCCAGTACTTC.

V gene TRBV2 combines with J gene TRBJ2-3; possibly TRBD2 for D (6 bases). Germline loops: CDR1 SNHLY, CDR2 FYNNEI. V was trimmed by 6 bases and J by 5 bases, leaving 15 bases between them. The CDR3 has 14 residues. In DNA form, the CDR3 reads TGTGCCAGCAGGGGGACTCCGGTTGGAGATACGCAGTATTTT. This sequence encodes CASRGTPVGDTQYF.

The genes are TRBV6-5 and TRBJ2-1; D is uncertain. The CDR3 is 15 amino acids. The germline gives CDR1 MNHEY, CDR2 SVGAGI. With 2 bases removed from V and 6 bases from J, the gap between germline ends came to 14 bases. The CDR3: CASSYRPDSGNEQFF. CDR3 nucleotide sequence: TGTGCCAGCAGTTACCGGCCCGACTCGGGCAATGAGCAGTTCTTC.

The chain has TRBV5-1 and TRBJ1-1; TRBD1 matches 10 bases. This CDR3 has 20 amino acids. V gave up 4 bases and J gave up 3 bases; unmatched junction bases: 21. CDR1 and CDR2 (germline): SGHRS, YFSETQ. This CDR3 is CASSPINEDRGRRWDTEAFF. CDR3 bases: TGCGCCAGCAGCCCGATCAACGAAGACAGGGGGCGCAGGTGGGACACTGAAGCTTTCTTT. The entire variable domain, with the rest obtained from reference TRBV5-1 and TRBJ1-1, is as follows: KAGVTQTPRYLIKTRGQQVTLSCSPISGHRSVSWYQQTPGQGLQFLFEYFSETQRNKGNFPGRFSGRQFSNSRSEMNVSTLELGDSALYLCASSPINEDRGRRWDTEAFFGQGTRLTVV.

Only a few counts were recorded for this clone. The chain joins TRBV11-2 to TRBJ1-1, with TRBD1 as a possible D gene (5 bases). CDR3 length: 13 amino acids. Trimming stripped 6 bases from V and 2 bases from J, with 10 bases between. Germline V gene data show CDR1 as SGHAT and CDR2 as FQNNGV. In DNA, the CDR3 is TGTGCCAGCAGTCGACAGACTAACACTGAAGCTTTCTTT. It codes for CASSRQTNTEAFF. The entire variable domain, with the rest obtained from reference TRBV11-2 and TRBJ1-1, is as follows: EAGVAQSPRYKIIEKRQSVAFWCNPISGHATLYWYQQILGQGPKLLIQFQNNGVVDDSQLPKDRFSAERLKGVDSTLKIQPAKLEDSAVYLCASSRQTNTEAFFGQGTRLTVV.

The chain combines TRBV25-1 with TRBJ2-1; maybe TRBD2 (5 bases). This CDR3 is built from 15 residues. In germline, CDR1 is MGHDK, CDR2 SYGVNS. Trimming cost V 6 bases and J 3 bases, with 15 bases left between them. CDR3 sequence (DNA): TGTGCCAGCAGGACCGCGGGCGGCCTCTACAATGAGCAGTTCTTC. It yields the protein CASRTAGGLYNEQFF.